One sample yielded the 29 T cell receptor beta chains listed below, sequenced in a study of T cells in Graves' hyperthyroidism and ophthalmopathy. TCR beta CDR3 regions were amplified from RNA transcripts. HTBI primers were employed in a first-round RT-PCR of the TCR CDR3. TCRdb reanalysed the multiplex PCR reads using MiXCR and keeps one entry per CDR3 protein. The table shows roughly 660,000 distinct CDR3 sequences, with 15% to 20% occurring only once. Source material: blood. The origin of the receptors is a man aged 50 to 59 with Graves' hyperthyroidism.

The chain is built from TRBV24-1 and TRBJ2-2; TRBD2 might be the D (7 bases). This CDR3 contains 16 residues. CDR1 and CDR2 (germline): KGHDR, SFDVKD. V lost 3 bases to trimming and J lost 5 bases, with 15 bases between them. In DNA form, the CDR3 reads TGTGCCACCAGTGATACGGGGGGCGGTAAGACCGGGGAGCTGTTTTTT. Its translation: CATSDTGGGKTGELFF.

The genes are TRBV19 and TRBJ2-1; 10 nucleotides agree with TRBD2. With V trimmed by 3 bases and J by 6 bases, 8 bases remained unmatched. Germline assignment: CDR1 LNHDA and CDR2 SQIVND (reference sequence). The CDR3 totals 16 residues. The CDR3 DNA sequence: TGTGCCAGTAGTATGCGGCTAGCGGGAGTAGGCAATGAGCAGTTCTTC. This encodes CASSMRLAGVGNEQFF.

V and J are TRBV19 and TRBJ2-7, with 7 bases identical to TRBD1. V shed 3 bases, J shed 3 bases, and the junction held 8 bases outside the gene matches. Germline CDR1 is LNHDA and CDR2 is SQIVND (reference sequence). The CDR3 has 15 amino acids. CDR3 residues: CASSMRQGVFYEQYF. In nucleotides, the CDR3 is TGTGCCAGTAGTATGAGGCAGGGGGTGTTCTACGAGCAGTACTTC. Supplemented by reference TRBV19 and TRBJ2-7, the full variable domain reads DGGITQSPKYLFRKEGQNVTLSCEQNLNHDAMYWYRQDPGQGLRLIYYSQIVNDFQKGDIAEGYSVSREKKESFPLTVTSAQKNPTAFYLCASSMRQGVFYEQYFGPGTRLTVT.

This clonotype was seen just once. This chain joins TRBV11-3 and TRBJ1-1; D might be TRBD1 (6 bases). V shed 6 bases and J shed 0 bases, with 17 bases lying between them. Germline V gives CDR1 SGHNT, CDR2 YENEEA. This CDR3 spans 16 amino acids. The DNA of the CDR3 is TGTGCCAGCAGGGCCGGGGGGGCCGAGATGAACACTGAAGCTTTCTTT. It codes for CASRAGGAEMNTEAFF. Looking up the rest from reference TRBV11-3 and TRBJ1-1 gives the full variable domain: EAGVVQSPRYKIIEKKQPVAFWCNPISGHNTLYWYLQNLGQGPELLIRYENEEAVDDSQLPKDRFSAERLKGVDSTLKIQPAELGDSAVYLCASRAGGAEMNTEAFFGQGTRLTVV.

This clonotype was recorded many times. The V gene is TRBV5-1, the J gene TRBJ2-1, with D possibly being TRBD2 (6 bases). The V and J ends lost 3 bases and 4 bases respectively, with 20 bases between them. This CDR3 has 17 amino acids. Germline assignment: CDR1 SGHRS and CDR2 YFSETQ. The CDR3: CASSSAGGGNGYNEQFF. The CDR3 DNA follows: TGCGCCAGCAGCTCCGCCGGTGGCGGGAATGGGTACAATGAGCAGTTCTTC.

This clonotype was recorded at least ten times. The chain combines TRBV20-1 with TRBJ2-1; D is undetermined. CDR1 DFQATT and CDR2 SNEGSKA come from the germline V gene (reference sequence). The CDR3 spans 15 residues. The V end was cut by 1 base, the J end by 0 bases, with 10 bases between. Here the CDR3 reads CSARAPGNSYNEQFF. The DNA for the CDR3 is TGCAGTGCTAGAGCCCCCGGTAACTCCTACAATGAGCAGTTCTTC.

In this sample, this clonotype turned up many times. The V and J genes are TRBV7-9 and TRBJ2-1; TRBD2 agrees at 7 bases. The CDR3 extends over 19 amino acids. V was clipped by 0 bases and J by 5 bases; unmatched bases: 16. Germline V gene sequence: CDR1 SEHNR, CDR2 FQNEAQ (reference sequence). The CDR3 loop is CASSLAKLGGSDHNNEQFF. The CDR3 DNA sequence: TGTGCCAGCAGCTTAGCGAAGCTTGGCGGGAGTGACCACAACAATGAGCAGTTCTTC. Full variable domain (missing parts from reference TRBV7-9 and TRBJ2-1): DTGVSQNPRHKITKRGQNVTFRCDPISEHNRLYWYRQTLGQGPEFLTYFQNEAQLEKSRLLSDRFSAERPKGSFSTLEIQRTEQGDSAMYLCASSLAKLGGSDHNNEQFFGPGTRLTVL.

This clonotype has more than one count but fewer than ten. The chain carries TRBV5-1 and TRBJ2-5; 7 positions agree with TRBD2. Germline lookup yields CDR1 SGHRS and CDR2 YFSETQ. Trimming cost V 2 bases and J 3 bases; bases outside gene matches: 7. The length of the CDR3 is 15 residues. The CDR3 loop reads CASSFFSGRKETQYF. The CDR3 nucleotides read TGCGCCAGCAGCTTTTTTTCCGGGAGGAAAGAGACCCAGTACTTC.

This clonotype came up many times. The rearrangement uses TRBV20-1 and TRBJ1-6, with D maybe TRBD1 (5 bases). CDR1 is DFQATT, CDR2 SNEGSKA, per germline (reference sequence). Trimming stripped 3 bases from V and 0 bases from J, with 12 bases between. The CDR3 totals 16 residues. The CDR3 loop is CSASTRGSSYNSPLHF. The DNA of the CDR3 is TGCAGTGCTAGTACCCGGGGGAGCTCCTATAATTCACCCCTCCACTTT.

This chain's CDR3 is CASSIWDRGLNTEAFF. The CDR3 bases are TGTGCCAGTAGTATCTGGGACAGGGGATTGAACACTGAAGCTTTCTTT. V usage is TRBV19 and J usage is TRBJ1-1, with 10 positions matching TRBD1. V shed 3 bases and J 0 bases; nucleotides not matched to a gene: 4. The CDR3 covers 16 residues. Germline values: CDR1 LNHDA, CDR2 SQIVND (reference sequence).

This clonotype was counted a few times. The chain employs TRBV5-1 and TRBJ1-3; D uncertain. Trimming pared 4 bases from V and 4 bases from J, leaving 15 bases between. The CDR3 covers 15 residues. From germline, CDR1 is SGHRS and CDR2 YFSETQ. This CDR3 is CASSLTTQSGNTIYF. CDR3 sequence (DNA): TGCGCCAGCAGCCTAACCACCCAGAGCGGAAACACCATATATTTT.

This clonotype was observed a handful of times. V gene TRBV27 combines with J gene TRBJ1-1, with D unresolved. The CDR3 is 13 amino acids. CDR1 MNHEY and CDR2 SMNVEV come from the germline V gene (reference sequence). The ends were cut back, 0 bases at V and 5 bases at J, with 7 bases in the middle. The CDR3 bases are TGTGCCAGCAGTTTATCGAAATTTACTGAAGCTTTCTTT. This sequence encodes CASSLSKFTEAFF.

This clonotype was recorded at least ten times. This chain joins TRBV19 and TRBJ2-5; TRBD1 matches 9 bases. Trimming took 3 bases from V and 0 from J; bases not matched to a gene: 2. Germline loops: CDR1 LNHDA, CDR2 SQIVND (reference sequence). CDR3 size: 15 residues. The CDR3 nucleotides are TGTGCCAGTAGTATCGGGACAGGGAACCAAGAGACCCAGTACTTC. Its protein is CASSIGTGNQETQYF.

The rearrangement joins TRBV4-1 to TRBJ2-7; tentatively, D is TRBD1 (7 bases). Trimming stripped 4 bases from V and 2 bases from J, with 18 bases between. Germline V lookup: CDR1 MGHRA, CDR2 YSYEKL. The CDR3 runs 16 residues. The CDR3 sequence is CASSPRGGGSPYEQYF. The CDR3 region has the DNA TGCGCCAGCAGCCCCCGAGGAGGGGGCTCCCCCTACGAGCAGTACTTC.

This clonotype was found a few times. V usage is TRBV11-2 and J usage is TRBJ1-5; 7 bases map to TRBD1. CDR3 length equals 16 residues. Germline V gives CDR1 SGHAT, CDR2 FQNNGV. Losses at the gene ends were 5 bases for V and 2 bases for J; bases not matched to a gene: 9. Written as DNA, the CDR3 is TGTGCCAGCAGCACTCGACAGGGTACGGGCAATCAGCCCCAGCATTTT. This gives the protein CASSTRQGTGNQPQHF. The variable domain in full, with the rest retrieved from reference TRBV11-2 and TRBJ1-5, is EAGVAQSPRYKIIEKRQSVAFWCNPISGHATLYWYQQILGQGPKLLIQFQNNGVVDDSQLPKDRFSAERLKGVDSTLKIQPAKLEDSAVYLCASSTRQGTGNQPQHFGDGTRLSIL.

The chain combines TRBV18 with TRBJ1-4, with no clear D. Germline V gene lookup returns CDR1 KGHSH and CDR2 LQKENI. V shed 5 bases and J shed 0 bases, with 7 bases lying between them. This CDR3 contains 14 residues. The CDR3: CASSTRSTNEKLFF. The DNA for the CDR3 is TGTGCCAGCTCAACCAGGTCAACTAATGAAAAACTGTTTTTT.

This clonotype was detected ten times or more. V and J are TRBV2 and TRBJ2-7; TRBD2 might be the D (5 bases). Trimming shortened V by 6 bases and J by 5 bases, and 11 bases separated the two germline ends. The CDR3 extends over 12 amino acids. CDR1 SNHLY and CDR2 FYNNEI come from the germline V gene. The CDR3 loop is CASRTTSDEQYF. The CDR3 bases are TGTGCCAGCAGGACTACTTCCGACGAGCAGTACTTC.

CDR3 sequence: CASSEYLTSESSYNEQFF. CDR3 bases: TGTGCCAGCAGTGAATATTTGACTAGCGAGAGCTCCTACAATGAGCAGTTCTTC. The chain carries TRBV25-1 and TRBJ2-1, with TRBD2 matching over 8 bases. There are 18 residues in the CDR3. Germline V gene sequence: CDR1 MGHDK, CDR2 SYGVNS. V gave up 0 bases and J gave up 0 bases; unmatched junction bases: 7.

Notes on this clonotype: The junction differs from germline at one of its ends, possibly a read error. The chain carries TRBV19 and TRBJ1-5, with D uncertain. This CDR3 region has 15 residues. Germline V lookup: CDR1 LNHDA, CDR2 SQIVND (reference sequence). CDR3 region: CASRSVVFRPQPHHF. The CDR3 nucleotides are TGTGCCAGTAGGTCGGTTGTTTTTAGGCCCCAGCCCCACCATTTT.

This clonotype was picked up a small number of times. V gene TRBV6-1 combines with J gene TRBJ2-2; D may be TRBD1 (6 bases). V shed 5 bases and J shed 6 bases, with 28 bases lying between them. Germline loops: CDR1 MNHNS, CDR2 SASEGT. This CDR3 region has 19 residues. The CDR3, as DNA: TGTGCCAGCAGTTATTCCCAACAGGGTTTTAAGTGGATGGCCGGGGAGCTGTTTTTT. Its protein is CASSYSQQGFKWMAGELFF.

V gene TRBV12-3 or TRBV12-4 combines with J gene TRBJ1-1; D is undetermined. The length of the CDR3 is 16 residues. Trimming left V 3 bases short and J 0 bases short, with 14 bases between. DNA of the CDR3: TGTGCCAGCAGTTTTAGGGCAGAGGGAATGAACACTGAAGCTTTCTTT. Translation: CASSFRAEGMNTEAFF.

This clonotype was seen ten or more times. This chain uses TRBV7-8 with TRBJ2-3; 11 nucleotides align to TRBD2. CDR1 is SGHVS, CDR2 FQNEAQ, per germline. The length of the CDR3 is 15 residues. V gave up 4 bases and J gave up 4 bases; unmatched junction bases: 4. CDR3 sequence reads: CASSYTSGSSDTQYF. DNA of the CDR3: TGTGCCAGCAGCTATACTAGCGGGAGCTCAGATACGCAGTATTTT.

The J gene is TRBJ2-7, the V gene TRBV6-2 or TRBV6-3; no clear D. Germline values: CDR1 MNHEY, CDR2 SVGEGT. CDR3 length: 11 residues. V lost 10 bases and J lost 4, with 11 bases in between. The CDR3 loop reads CATQLSYEQYF. CDR3 nucleotides: TGTGCCACGCAGCTTTCGTACGAGCAGTACTTC.

This clonotype occurred many times. J is TRBJ2-2 and V is TRBV20-1; the D is unclear. The germline V and J ends were trimmed by 0 bases and 0 bases, with 14 bases remaining between them. This CDR3 is built from 17 residues. Germline V CDR1 and CDR2: DFQATT, SNEGSKA (reference sequence). As DNA, the CDR3 is TGCAGTGCTAGAGATCTTCGACGGGTAACGAACACCGGGGAGCTGTTTTTT. This translates into CSARDLRRVTNTGELFF.

This clonotype has at least ten counts. The chain recombines TRBV3-1 with TRBJ2-7; TRBD2 is a possible D gene (6 bases). Germline CDR1 and CDR2: LGHDT and YNNKEL (reference sequence). This CDR3 has 15 amino acids. Trimming pared 1 base from V and 5 bases from J, leaving 15 bases between. CDR3 nucleotides: TGTGCCAGCAGCCAAGGAAACAGCGGCGGGAACGAGCAGTACTTC. It codes for CASSQGNSGGNEQYF.

The chain combines TRBV18 with TRBJ1-1, with D uncertain. Germline V gives CDR1 KGHSH, CDR2 LQKENI. The CDR3 is made up of 16 amino acids. The V and J ends lost 0 bases and 1 base respectively, with 12 bases between them. For the CDR3, the DNA is TGTGCCAGCTCACCACCGTCTCGGGTTGCGAACACTGAAGCTTTCTTT. Its protein product is CASSPPSRVANTEAFF.

This clonotype has at least ten counts. The rearrangement joins TRBV27 to TRBJ2-7, with 9 bases aligning to TRBD2. The CDR3 contains 13 residues. Germline V lookup: CDR1 MNHEY, CDR2 SMNVEV (reference sequence). With 8 bases clipped from V and 0 bases from J, the junction kept 2 bases outside the gene matches. In DNA form, the CDR3 reads TGTGCCAGCCGGCGGGAGGGCTCCTACGAGCAGTACTTC. Amino acids: CASRREGSYEQYF.

This clonotype was recorded many times. In nucleotides, the CDR3 is TGTGCCAGCAGCCAAGAGGTGGTGGCCCAGTACTTC. Its protein product is CASSQEVVAQYF. J is TRBJ2-5 and V is TRBV3-1; no definite D call. The CDR3 extends over 12 amino acids. Trimming took 0 bases from V and 9 from J, leaving 8 bases between them. In germline, CDR1 is LGHDT, CDR2 YNNKEL (reference sequence).

With respect to this clonotype: Sequence at one end of the junction differs from germline and may be a read error. As DNA, the CDR3 is TGCAGCGTTGCCTCAACAACTAATGAAAAGCTGTTTTTT. It translates to CSVASTTNEKLFF. The J gene is TRBJ1-4, the V gene TRBV29-1; D is uncertain. The CDR3 sequence is 13 residues long. In germline, CDR1 is SQVTM, CDR2 ANQGSEA.